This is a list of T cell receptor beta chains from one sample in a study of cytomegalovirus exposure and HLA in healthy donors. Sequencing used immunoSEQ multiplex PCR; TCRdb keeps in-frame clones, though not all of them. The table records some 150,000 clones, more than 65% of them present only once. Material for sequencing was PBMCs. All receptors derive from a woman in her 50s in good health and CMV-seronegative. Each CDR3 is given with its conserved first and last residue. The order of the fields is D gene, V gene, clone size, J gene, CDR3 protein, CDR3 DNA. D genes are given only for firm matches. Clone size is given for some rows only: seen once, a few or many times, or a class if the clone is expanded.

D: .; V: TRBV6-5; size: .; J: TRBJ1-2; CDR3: CASSYDATGTWDGYTF; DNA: TGTGCCAGCAGTTACGACGCAACCGGGACATGGGATGGCTACACCTTC
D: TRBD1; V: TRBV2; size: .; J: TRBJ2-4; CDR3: CASHGQGMNIQYF; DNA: TGTGCCAGCCATGGACAGGGGATGAACATTCAGTACTTC
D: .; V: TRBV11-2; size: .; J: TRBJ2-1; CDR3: CASSLESLGQFF; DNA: TGTGCCAGCAGCTTAGAGTCTCTAGGGCAGTTCTTC
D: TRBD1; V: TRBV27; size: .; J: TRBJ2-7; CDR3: CASKLFISATGAEQYF; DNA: TGTGCCAGCAAATTATTTATTTCGGCGACAGGGGCCGAGCAGTACTTC
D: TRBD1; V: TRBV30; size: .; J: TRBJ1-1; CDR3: CAWSVLGGVYTEAFF; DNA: TGTGCCTGGAGTGTGTTAGGGGGCGTATACACTGAAGCTTTCTTT
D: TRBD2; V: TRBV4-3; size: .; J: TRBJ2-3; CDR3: CASSRLAGTGGDTQYF; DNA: TGCGCCAGCAGCCGACTAGCGGGGACGGGAGGGGATACGCAGTATTTT
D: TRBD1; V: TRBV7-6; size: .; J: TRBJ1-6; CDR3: CASSRDRGFYNSPLHF; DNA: TGTGCCAGCAGCAGGGACAGGGGGTTCTATAATTCACCCCTCCACTTT
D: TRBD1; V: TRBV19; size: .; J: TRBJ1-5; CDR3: CASSPGGNQPQHF; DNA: TGTGCCAGCTCCCCAGGGGGCAACCAGCCCCAGCATTTT
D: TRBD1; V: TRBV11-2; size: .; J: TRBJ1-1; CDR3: CASSGTGQGVTEAFF; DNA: TGTGCCAGCAGCGGTACCGGACAGGGGGTCACTGAAGCTTTCTTC
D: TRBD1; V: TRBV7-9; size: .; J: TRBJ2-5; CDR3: CASSHNRGPETQYF; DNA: TGTGCCAGCAGCCATAACAGGGGGCCGGAGACCCAGTACTTC
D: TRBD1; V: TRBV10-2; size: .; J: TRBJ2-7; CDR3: CASSSGQGLTYEQYF; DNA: TGCGCCAGCAGCTCGGGACAGGGGCTGACCTACGAGCAGTACTTC
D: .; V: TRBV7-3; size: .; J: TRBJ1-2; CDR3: CASSEREGGYGYTF; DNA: TGTGCCAGCAGCGAAAGGGAGGGAGGCTATGGCTACACCTTC
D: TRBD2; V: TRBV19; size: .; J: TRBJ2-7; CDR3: CASRQIAGAGREQYF; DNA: TGTGCCAGTAGGCAAATAGCGGGTGCCGGTAGAGAGCAGTACTTC
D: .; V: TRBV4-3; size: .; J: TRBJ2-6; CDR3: CASSPGRLLRGFYPSGANVLTF; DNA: TGCGCCAGCAGCCCCGGTCGATTGTTGAGGGGGTTTTACCCTTCTGGGGCCAACGTCCTGACTTTC
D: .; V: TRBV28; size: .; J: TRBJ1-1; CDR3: CATPQGNTEAFF; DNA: TGTGCCACCCCCCAGGGAAACACTGAAGCTTTCTTT
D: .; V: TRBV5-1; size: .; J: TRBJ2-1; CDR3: CASSLVRVSYNEQFF; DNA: TGCGCCAGCAGCTTGGTCAGGGTTTCATACAATGAGCAGTTCTTC
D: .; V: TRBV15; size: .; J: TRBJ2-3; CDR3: CATSGALPTDTQYF; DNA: TGTGCCACCAGCGGGGCTTTGCCCACAGATACGCAGTATTTT
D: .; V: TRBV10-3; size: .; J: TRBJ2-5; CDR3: CAIRPGSSQETQYF; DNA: TGTGCCATCAGGCCCGGGAGTTCCCAAGAGACCCAGTACTTC
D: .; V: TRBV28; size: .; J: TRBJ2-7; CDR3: CASTNRGGYEQYF; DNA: TGTGCCAGCACTAACAGGGGAGGCTACGAGCAGTACTTC
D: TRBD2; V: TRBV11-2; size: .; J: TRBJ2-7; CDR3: CASSTSGGVLYEQYF; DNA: TGTGCCAGCAGCACTAGCGGGGGAGTTCTCTACGAGCAGTACTTC
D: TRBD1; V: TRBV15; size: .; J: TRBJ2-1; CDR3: CATSRVLGTGSNEQFF; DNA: TGTGCCACCAGCAGAGTCCTCGGGACAGGTAGCAATGAGCAGTTCTTC
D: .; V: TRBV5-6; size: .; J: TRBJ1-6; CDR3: CASRARGGGNSPLHF; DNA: TGTGCCAGCAGGGCCAGAGGGGGTGGTAATTCACCCCTCCACTTT
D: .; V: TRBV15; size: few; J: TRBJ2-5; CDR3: CATSRLGQKETQYF; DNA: TGTGCCACCAGCAGACTAGGACAGAAAGAGACCCAGTACTTC
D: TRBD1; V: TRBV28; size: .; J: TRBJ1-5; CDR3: CASSLMPGGWNQPQHF; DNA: TGTGCCAGCAGTTTAATGCCAGGGGGATGGAATCAGCCCCAGCATTTT
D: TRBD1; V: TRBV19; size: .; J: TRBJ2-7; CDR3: CASSIRTGGSYEQYF; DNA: TGTGCCAGTAGTATTAGAACAGGGGGCTCCTACGAGCAGTACTTC
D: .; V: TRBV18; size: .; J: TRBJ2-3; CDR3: CASSSNPGNTDTQYF; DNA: TGTGCCAGCTCATCCAATCCGGGAAACACAGATACGCAGTATTTT
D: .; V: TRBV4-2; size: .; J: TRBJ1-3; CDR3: CASSQEERGASSGNTIYF; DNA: TGTGCCAGCAGCCAAGAGGAAAGGGGCGCCTCGTCTGGAAACACCATATATTTT
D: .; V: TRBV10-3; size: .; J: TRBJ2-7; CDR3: CAISESGARSYEQYF; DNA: TGTGCCATCAGTGAGTCGGGGGCGAGGTCCTACGAGCAGTACTTC
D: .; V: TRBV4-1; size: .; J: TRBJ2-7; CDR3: CASSQAGSGGGSEQYF; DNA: TGCGCCAGCAGCCAAGCGGGTTCCGGCGGGGGCTCCGAGCAGTACTTC
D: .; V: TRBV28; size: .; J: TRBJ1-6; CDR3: CASSLQYNSPLHF; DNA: TGTGCCAGCAGTTTGCAGTATAATTCACCCCTCCACTTT
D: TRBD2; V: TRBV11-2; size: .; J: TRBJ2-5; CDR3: CASEASGSKTQYF; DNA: TGTGCCAGTGAGGCTAGCGGGAGTAAGACCCAGTACTTC
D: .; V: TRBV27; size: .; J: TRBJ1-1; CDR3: CASSLIPGTEAFF; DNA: TGTGCCAGCAGCCTCATCCCCGGCACTGAAGCTTTCTTT
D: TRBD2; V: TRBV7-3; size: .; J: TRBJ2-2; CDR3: CASSLLAGKVGELFF; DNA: TGTGCCAGCAGCTTACTAGCGGGAAAGGTGGGGGAGCTGTTTTTT
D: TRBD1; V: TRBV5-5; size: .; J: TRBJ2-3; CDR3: CASSLGGQGTDTQYF; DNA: TGTGCCAGCAGCCTCGGAGGACAGGGCACAGATACGCAGTATTTT
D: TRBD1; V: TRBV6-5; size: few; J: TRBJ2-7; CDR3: CASNQYRGWAYEQYF; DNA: TGTGCCAGCAATCAGTACAGGGGTTGGGCCTACGAGCAGTACTTC
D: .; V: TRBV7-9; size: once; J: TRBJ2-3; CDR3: CASSSSPGLPPDTQYF; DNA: TGTGCCAGCAGCTCCTCCCCGGGGTTACCCCCGGATACGCAGTATTTT
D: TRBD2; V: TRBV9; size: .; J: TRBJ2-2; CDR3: CASSVEGQWGGPSTGELFF; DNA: TGTGCCAGCAGCGTAGAGGGGCAATGGGGAGGGCCGAGCACCGGGGAGCTGTTTTTT
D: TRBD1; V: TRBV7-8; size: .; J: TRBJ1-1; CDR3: CASSPEPDRLNTEAFF; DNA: TGTGCCAGCAGCCCGGAACCGGACAGGTTAAACACTGAAGCTTTCTTT
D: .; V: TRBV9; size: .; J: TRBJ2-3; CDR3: CASSERARTDTQYF; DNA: TGTGCCAGCAGCGAGCGGGCCCGCACAGATACGCAGTATTTT
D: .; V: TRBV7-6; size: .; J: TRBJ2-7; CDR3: CASSLGQAPLYEQYF; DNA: TGTGCCAGCAGCTTAGGCCAGGCCCCCCTGTACGAGCAGTACTTC
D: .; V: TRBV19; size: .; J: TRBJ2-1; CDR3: CASSIDKGVDSGNEQFF; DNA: TGTGCCAGTAGTATAGATAAGGGCGTGGACAGTGGCAATGAGCAGTTCTTC